These T cell receptor beta chains were read from a single sample in a study of blood T cell repertoires in COVID-19. TCRdb keeps only in-frame clones here, not all; method: immunoSEQ multiplex PCR. The table lists about 150,000 clones, roughly 89% of them singletons. The specimen was peripheral blood. The source is a human donor in a cohort sampled during active COVID-19. Both conserved end residues are trimmed from each CDR3. Each record gives: J gene, CDR3 length, clone size, V gene, CDR3 protein. Some rows have no size entry. The others give once, few or many, or a class for an expanded clone.

j_gene: TRBJ2-7; len: 14; abundance: .; v_gene: TRBV7-9; CDR3aa: ASSLDGIAVSYEQY
j_gene: TRBJ1-1; len: 8; abundance: .; v_gene: TRBV25-1; CDR3aa: ASSRGKAF
j_gene: TRBJ2-7; len: 11; abundance: .; v_gene: TRBV2; CDR3aa: ANHWTGAYEQY
j_gene: TRBJ2-2; len: 13; abundance: .; v_gene: TRBV5-1; CDR3aa: ASSFRTGGTGELF
j_gene: TRBJ1-1; len: 12; abundance: once; v_gene: TRBV7-9; CDR3aa: ASSLLRRDTEAF
j_gene: TRBJ2-7; len: 13; abundance: .; v_gene: TRBV11-2; CDR3aa: ASSLWGGRVYEQY
j_gene: TRBJ2-1; len: 14; abundance: .; v_gene: TRBV6-2/TRBV6-3; CDR3aa: ASSPLSFGSYNEQF
j_gene: TRBJ2-7; len: 12; abundance: .; v_gene: TRBV21-1; CDR3aa: ASSARDRVYEQY
j_gene: TRBJ2-3; len: 9; abundance: .; v_gene: TRBV12-3/TRBV12-4; CDR3aa: ASSSGDTQY
j_gene: TRBJ1-2; len: 11; abundance: .; v_gene: TRBV6-6; CDR3aa: ASSYPGEHGYT
j_gene: TRBJ1-1; len: 11; abundance: .; v_gene: TRBV7-3; CDR3aa: ASSLSVTTEAF
j_gene: TRBJ2-7; len: 11; abundance: once; v_gene: TRBV30; CDR3aa: AWQPGQIYEQY
j_gene: TRBJ1-2; len: 10; abundance: .; v_gene: TRBV7-9; CDR3aa: ASSLVGAGYT
j_gene: TRBJ2-2; len: 13; abundance: .; v_gene: TRBV6-5; CDR3aa: ASTRGQGFTGELF
j_gene: TRBJ2-7; len: 16; abundance: .; v_gene: TRBV10-3; CDR3aa: AISGGSGGKPGPYEQY
j_gene: TRBJ2-7; len: 12; abundance: .; v_gene: TRBV5-1; CDR3aa: ASSLAVGQSEQY
j_gene: TRBJ2-7; len: 17; abundance: .; v_gene: TRBV6-1; CDR3aa: ASSGPLLTGGTRRYEQY
j_gene: TRBJ1-2; len: 12; abundance: .; v_gene: TRBV7-8; CDR3aa: ASSPDTANYGYT
j_gene: TRBJ2-3; len: 11; abundance: .; v_gene: TRBV5-1; CDR3aa: ASSLDRSDTQY
j_gene: TRBJ2-7; len: 10; abundance: .; v_gene: TRBV29-1; CDR3aa: SVPGTGDEQY
j_gene: TRBJ1-3; len: 9; abundance: .; v_gene: TRBV28; CDR3aa: ASSLMGAQY
j_gene: TRBJ2-3; len: 16; abundance: .; v_gene: TRBV27; CDR3aa: ASSILTSGGAGADTQY
j_gene: TRBJ1-2; len: 11; abundance: .; v_gene: TRBV12-3/TRBV12-4; CDR3aa: ASRTQGVVGYT
j_gene: TRBJ1-1; len: 11; abundance: few; v_gene: TRBV13; CDR3aa: ASSLGSRTEAF
j_gene: TRBJ2-1; len: 14; abundance: .; v_gene: TRBV7-9; CDR3aa: ASSVNSPLGYNEQF
j_gene: TRBJ2-1; len: 14; abundance: .; v_gene: TRBV10-1; CDR3aa: ASSESRLAGGYEQF
j_gene: TRBJ1-4; len: 14; abundance: .; v_gene: TRBV7-9; CDR3aa: ASSPGEGATNEKLF
j_gene: TRBJ2-7; len: 13; abundance: .; v_gene: TRBV27; CDR3aa: ASSLSGGSRYEQY
j_gene: TRBJ2-1; len: 15; abundance: .; v_gene: TRBV27; CDR3aa: ASSLPGTTGGQKEQF
j_gene: TRBJ2-7; len: 11; abundance: few; v_gene: TRBV4-2; CDR3aa: ASSRGSGYEQY
j_gene: TRBJ2-2; len: 16; abundance: once; v_gene: TRBV4-1; CDR3aa: ASSPTHLGGPHTGELF
j_gene: TRBJ1-1; len: 11; abundance: .; v_gene: TRBV19; CDR3aa: ASSWAGETEAF
j_gene: TRBJ2-7; len: 12; abundance: .; v_gene: TRBV7-6; CDR3aa: ASSRTDSTYEQY
j_gene: TRBJ2-2; len: 14; abundance: .; v_gene: TRBV27; CDR3aa: ASTRIAGARTGELF
j_gene: TRBJ2-3; len: 16; abundance: .; v_gene: TRBV9; CDR3aa: ASSVNRDGTSGVDTQY
j_gene: TRBJ1-1; len: 11; abundance: .; v_gene: TRBV5-4; CDR3aa: ASSLFTDSEAF
j_gene: TRBJ2-7; len: 15; abundance: .; v_gene: TRBV27; CDR3aa: ASSLKASGALSYEQY
j_gene: TRBJ2-5; len: 11; abundance: .; v_gene: TRBV6-6; CDR3aa: ASSYRIRETQY
j_gene: TRBJ2-3; len: 13; abundance: .; v_gene: TRBV9; CDR3aa: ASSAAGRGTDTQY
j_gene: TRBJ2-5; len: 11; abundance: .; v_gene: TRBV9; CDR3aa: ASAGLGGETQY
j_gene: TRBJ2-7; len: 12; abundance: .; v_gene: TRBV28; CDR3aa: ASRLQGGLYEQY
j_gene: TRBJ2-1; len: 12; abundance: .; v_gene: TRBV19; CDR3aa: ASSIVAGYNEQF
j_gene: TRBJ2-3; len: 13; abundance: .; v_gene: TRBV19; CDR3aa: ASSSGTGSTDTQY
j_gene: TRBJ1-1; len: 9; abundance: .; v_gene: TRBV19; CDR3aa: ASIGQGRAF
j_gene: TRBJ1-1; len: 11; abundance: .; v_gene: TRBV6-5; CDR3aa: ASRTPGDTEAF
j_gene: TRBJ2-7; len: 11; abundance: .; v_gene: TRBV29-1; CDR3aa: SVRGESPYEQY
j_gene: TRBJ2-7; len: 13; abundance: .; v_gene: TRBV5-5; CDR3aa: ASSSRDTFSNEQY
j_gene: TRBJ1-1; len: 12; abundance: .; v_gene: TRBV2; CDR3aa: ASSEALQGTEAF
j_gene: TRBJ2-3; len: 13; abundance: .; v_gene: TRBV6-2/TRBV6-3; CDR3aa: ASSPRDYHTDTQY
j_gene: TRBJ2-3; len: 14; abundance: .; v_gene: TRBV30; CDR3aa: ACHLAQGTGANTQY
j_gene: TRBJ2-7; len: 10; abundance: .; v_gene: TRBV6-5; CDR3aa: ASRPPQGEQY
j_gene: TRBJ2-7; len: 12; abundance: .; v_gene: TRBV30; CDR3aa: AWSVLAGPYEQY
j_gene: TRBJ2-7; len: 14; abundance: .; v_gene: TRBV11-2; CDR3aa: ASSWGLAGTSYEQY
j_gene: TRBJ2-3; len: 15; abundance: .; v_gene: TRBV19; CDR3aa: ASSDVWLQGSGDTQY
j_gene: TRBJ1-1; len: 13; abundance: .; v_gene: TRBV5-8; CDR3aa: ASSFRYRGPSEAF